The rows below give T cell receptor beta chains drawn from one sample of a study of cytomegalovirus exposure and HLA in healthy donors. The table came from immunoSEQ multiplex PCR; TCRdb's copy has only in-frame clones and leaves some out. The sample yields some 170,000 clones, 85% seen once. The sample taken for sequencing was PBMCs. Every receptor here comes from a man in his thirties or forties in good health and CMV-seropositive. The CDR3 runs from the conserved cysteine through the conserved F or W. The D gene is left open where the match is weak. Where a row states a size, it is once, few, many or the class of an expanded clone; other rows omit it.

>TRBV6-5|TRBJ2-7|TRBD2|once
TGTGCCAGCAGTTGGGTAGCGGGGGACGAGCAGTACTTC
CASSWVAGDEQYF
>TRBV7-2|TRBJ2-5|TRBD2|-
TGTGCCAGCAGTCCGGGACTAGCAGGGGAGACCCAGTACTTC
CASSPGLAGETQYF
>TRBV4-1|TRBJ2-5|-|-
TGCGCCAGCAGCCAAGACCCGGGGTGGGCGGAGACCCAGTACTTC
CASSQDPGWAETQYF
>TRBV7-9|TRBJ1-1|-|-
TGTGCCAGCAGCTTAGGCCATCAGATATTTTTGCCTGAAGCTTTCTTT
CASSLGHQIFLPEAFF
>TRBV5-4|TRBJ1-6|TRBD1|-
TGTGCCAGCAGCCAACAGGGGGCGACCTCACCCCTCCACTTT
CASSQQGATSPLHF
>TRBV6-4|TRBJ2-4|TRBD2|few
TGTGCCAGCAGTGAAACTAGCGGGGGGGCGGACATTCAGTACTTC
CASSETSGGADIQYF
>TRBV6-4|TRBJ1-5|-|-
TGTGCCAGCAGTGATGGGCCAGAGAATCAGCCCCAGCATTTT
CASSDGPENQPQHF
>TRBV27|TRBJ2-7|-|few
TGTGCCAGCACTTCCCGGGGAAGGAGCGAGCAGTACTTC
CASTSRGRSEQYF
>TRBV2|TRBJ2-5|TRBD2|-
TGTGCCGGACGGACTAGCGGGGTGGAGACCCAGTACTTC
CAGRTSGVETQYF
>TRBV10-3|TRBJ1-1|TRBD1|-
TGTGCCATCAGTGTCCGGGGACTGGACAGGGCGGCGTACACTGAAGCTTTCTTT
CAISVRGLDRAAYTEAFF
>TRBV4-3|TRBJ1-5|-|-
TGCGCCAGCAGCCAAGATTTATCCAGGGCAGATAGCAATCAGCCCCAGCATTTT
CASSQDLSRADSNQPQHF
>TRBV5-1|TRBJ2-3|TRBD2|-
TGCGCCAGCAGCGCCTTCGTTGCGGGGGGGCAAATAGGCACAGATACGCAGTATTTT
CASSAFVAGGQIGTDTQYF
>TRBV11-2|TRBJ1-2|-|-
TGTGCCAGCAGCTCGACAGTCTCTAACTATGGCTACACCTTC
CASSSTVSNYGYTF
>TRBV7-9|TRBJ1-2|-|-
TGTGCCAGCAGCTTGGGAGCGGCGAGCCTCTATGGCTACACCTTC
CASSLGAASLYGYTF
>TRBV9|TRBJ2-5|-|-
TGTGCCAGCAGCGTAGGGGGGCCGACCTTTGGGGAGACCCAGTACTTC
CASSVGGPTFGETQYF
>TRBV15|TRBJ2-1|TRBD1|few
TGTGCCACCAGCAGGAGGTCTGACAGGGGGTACAATGAGCAGTTCTTC
CATSRRSDRGYNEQFF
>TRBV5-6|TRBJ2-5|TRBD1|-
TGTGCCAGCAGCCCGACCCGACAGGGTGAGACCCAGTACTTC
CASSPTRQGETQYF
>TRBV5-1|TRBJ2-5|-|-
TGCGCCAGCAGCTTGGGGGGGCAGGAGACCCAGTACTTC
CASSLGGQETQYF
>TRBV9|TRBJ2-5|TRBD2|-
TGTGCCAGCAGCGATGGAACCGGGGCTAGCGGGGGGGCCATAGAGACCCAGTACTTC
CASSDGTGASGGAIETQYF
>TRBV10-3|TRBJ2-1|TRBD2|once
TGTGCCATCACCGACGGACTAGCGGGGGGTTCGGATGAGCAGTTCTTC
CAITDGLAGGSDEQFF
>TRBV4-3|TRBJ1-2|TRBD1|-
TGCGCCAGCAGCCAGGACAGGGCGGGCTATGGCTACACCTTC
CASSQDRAGYGYTF
>TRBV5-1|TRBJ2-7|-|-
TGCGCCAGCAGCTTGGCGGGGAACTCCTACGAGCAGTACTTC
CASSLAGNSYEQYF
>TRBV27|TRBJ2-3|-|-
TGTGCCAGCAGTTTAGGGCCGCTAGATACGCAGTATTTT
CASSLGPLDTQYF
>TRBV7-3|TRBJ1-6|TRBD1|-
TGTGCCAGCAGCCCGGGACAGGTGAATTCACCCCTCCACTTT
CASSPGQVNSPLHF
>TRBV11-3|TRBJ2-7|TRBD1|-
TGTGCCAGCAGCTTAGATGGGACAGGGAGCCCCGAGCAGTACTTC
CASSLDGTGSPEQYF
>TRBV4-3|TRBJ1-4|-|-
TGCGCCAGCAGCCAAGACTGGGGCGGGGGCACTAATGAAAAACTGTTTTTT
CASSQDWGGGTNEKLFF
>TRBV6-5|TRBJ2-2|-|-
TGTGCCAGCAGTGTCGGGACTCACACCGGGGAGCTGTTTTTT
CASSVGTHTGELFF
>TRBV4-2|TRBJ2-7|TRBD1|-
TGTGCCAGCAGCCTAGACAGGGGTCCATACGAGCAGTACTTC
CASSLDRGPYEQYF
>TRBV5-6|TRBJ1-1|TRBD1|-
TGTGCCAGCAGCTACAGGGGGAACACTGAAGCTTTCTTT
CASSYRGNTEAFF
>TRBV4-1|TRBJ1-2|TRBD1|-
TGCGCCAGCAGCCAGTCCCAGGGGGTGGGCTATGGCTACACCTTC
CASSQSQGVGYGYTF
>TRBV7-2|TRBJ2-7|TRBD1|-
TGTGCCAGCAGCTTCCTCCACAGGGACAGCTCCTACGAGCAGTACTTC
CASSFLHRDSSYEQYF
>TRBV29-1|TRBJ2-7|TRBD1|once
TGCAGCGTTGAATTGCCGACAGGGGCGGAGTACGAGCAGTACTTC
CSVELPTGAEYEQYF
>TRBV6-5|TRBJ2-3|-|-
TGTGCCAGCAGTCCCTCGGGAGACAGCACAGATACGCAGTATTTT
CASSPSGDSTDTQYF
>TRBV5-4|TRBJ2-3|TRBD2|few
TGTGCCAGCAGCAAGGGACTAGCGGGATCCACAGATACGCAGTATTTT
CASSKGLAGSTDTQYF
>TRBV19|TRBJ2-5|-|-
TGTGCCAGTAGTAACCGCCCCAAATTCGCCGGGGACTCCCGGGGCCAGTACTTC
CASSNRPKFAGDSRGQYF
>TRBV7-8|TRBJ2-7|TRBD1|-
TGTGCCAGCAGGCAAACAGGGGGCAGCTCCTACGAGCAGTACTTC
CASRQTGGSSYEQYF
>TRBV5-1|TRBJ1-2|TRBD1|-
TGCGCCAGCAGCCGCGACGGGCAGGGGGCTGCAGGCTACACCTTC
CASSRDGQGAAGYTF
>TRBV6-1|TRBJ1-4|TRBD1|many
TGTGCCAGCAGTGAAGGGGGGACAGGGGGTGAAAAACTGTTTTTT
CASSEGGTGGEKLFF
>TRBV5-6|TRBJ1-1|TRBD1|-
TGTGCCAGCAGCTCACAGGGGTGGGGTGAAGCTTTCTTT
CASSSQGWGEAFF
>TRBV30|TRBJ2-3|TRBD2|-
TGTGCCTGGAGTGCGCGGGGGGGATGGGTAGATACGCAGTATTTT
CAWSARGGWVDTQYF
>TRBV7-9|TRBJ1-4|-|-
TGTGCCAGCAGCTTAGCGGGGGCGGGTGAAAAACTGTTTTTT
CASSLAGAGEKLFF
>TRBV19|TRBJ2-3|TRBD2|-
TGTGCCAGTAGTCCTGGGACTAGCGGGGGCAGCACAGATACGCAGTATTTT
CASSPGTSGGSTDTQYF
>TRBV5-6|TRBJ2-1|TRBD2|-
TGTGCCAGCAGCTTGGTGGCCGGGACTAAGCTCTACAATGAGCAGTTCTTC
CASSLVAGTKLYNEQFF
>TRBV7-2|TRBJ1-2|-|many
TGTGCCAGCAGCTTAGGCCAGGCAGATTACTATGGCTACACCTTC
CASSLGQADYYGYTF
>TRBV2|TRBJ1-3|-|few
TGTGCCAGCAGTGGGTCACTTAGCTCTGGAAACACCATATATTTT
CASSGSLSSGNTIYF
>TRBV4-3|TRBJ1-2|-|-
TGCGCCAGCAGCACCCGAGACAGAAACTATGGCTACACCTTC
CASSTRDRNYGYTF
>TRBV5-1|TRBJ1-2|TRBD1|-
TGCGCCAGCAGCTTGGTGTCCGGGACAGGGGGAACTGACTATGGCTACACCTTC
CASSLVSGTGGTDYGYTF
>TRBV7-2|TRBJ1-1|-|-
TGTGCCAGCAGCTTACAGGGCACCAGGAACACTGAAGCTTTCTTT
CASSLQGTRNTEAFF
>TRBV29-1|TRBJ1-1|-|-
TGCAGCGTTGAAGATCAAAGGGGCTTGGGCACTGAAGCTTTCTTT
CSVEDQRGLGTEAFF
>TRBV9|TRBJ2-7|-|-
TGTGCCAGCAGCGTACTGGGACAAGGGGCCCACGAGCAGTACTTC
CASSVLGQGAHEQYF
>TRBV5-4|TRBJ2-1|-|few
TGTGCCAGCAGCGGGGGCCGTATGGGGGATGAGCAGTTCTTC
CASSGGRMGDEQFF
>TRBV7-6|TRBJ1-2|TRBD1|-
TGTGCCAGCACTTTAGCCCTCACAGGGGGAGGCTATGGCTACACCTTC
CASTLALTGGGYGYTF
>TRBV13|TRBJ1-4|-|-
TGTGCCAGCAGCTCCCACGGGTATGAAAAACTGTTTTTT
CASSSHGYEKLFF
>TRBV9|TRBJ1-6|-|few
TGTGCCAGCAGCGAGGGGCCGGGACACACAATAACCCTCCACTTT
CASSEGPGHTITLHF
>TRBV2|TRBJ1-5|-|-
TGTGCCAGCGCCGGGGAGAGCAATCAGCCCCAGCATTTT
CASAGESNQPQHF